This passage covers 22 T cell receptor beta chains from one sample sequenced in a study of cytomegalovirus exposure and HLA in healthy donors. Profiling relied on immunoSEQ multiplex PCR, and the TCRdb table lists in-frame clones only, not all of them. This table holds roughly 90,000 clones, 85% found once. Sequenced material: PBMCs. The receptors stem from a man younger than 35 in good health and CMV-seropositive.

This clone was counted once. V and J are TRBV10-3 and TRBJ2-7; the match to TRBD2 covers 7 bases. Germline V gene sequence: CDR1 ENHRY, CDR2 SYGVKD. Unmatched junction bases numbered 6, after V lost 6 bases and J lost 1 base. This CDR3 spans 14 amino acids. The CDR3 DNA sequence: TGTGCCATCAGGGGGGAGGGCGGGTCCTACGAGCAGTACTTC. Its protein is CAIRGEGGSYEQYF.

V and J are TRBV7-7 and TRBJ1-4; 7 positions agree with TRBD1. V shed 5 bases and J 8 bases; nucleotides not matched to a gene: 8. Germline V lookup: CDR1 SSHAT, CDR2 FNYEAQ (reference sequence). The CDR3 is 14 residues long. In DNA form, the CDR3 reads TGTGCCAGCAGCCCAGACAGGGCGGGGGAAAAACTGTTTTTT. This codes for CASSPDRAGEKLFF.

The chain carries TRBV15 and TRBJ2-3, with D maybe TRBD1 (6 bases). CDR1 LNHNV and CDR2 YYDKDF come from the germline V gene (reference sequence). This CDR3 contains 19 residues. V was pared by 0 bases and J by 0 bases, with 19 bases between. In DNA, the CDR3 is TGTGCCACCAGCAGAGATCAGGGGTACTCTCGGCTGAGCACAGATACGCAGTATTTT. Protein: CATSRDQGYSRLSTDTQYF.

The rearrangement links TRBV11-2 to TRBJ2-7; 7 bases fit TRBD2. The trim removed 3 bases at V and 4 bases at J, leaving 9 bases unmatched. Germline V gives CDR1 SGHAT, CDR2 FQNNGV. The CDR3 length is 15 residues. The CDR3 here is CASSFLPGGLYEQYV. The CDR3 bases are TGTGCCAGCAGCTTTTTACCCGGGGGGTTGTACGAGCAGTACGTC.

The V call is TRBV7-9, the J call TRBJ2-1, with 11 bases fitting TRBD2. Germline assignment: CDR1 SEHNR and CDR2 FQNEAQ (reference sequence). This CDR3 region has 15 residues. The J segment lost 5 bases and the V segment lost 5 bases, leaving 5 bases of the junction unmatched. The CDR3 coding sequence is TGTGCCAGCAGCCCCGGGACTAGCGGAAACAATGAGCAGTTCTTC. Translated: CASSPGTSGNNEQFF. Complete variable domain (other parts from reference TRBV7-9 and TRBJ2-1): DTGVSQNPRHKITKRGQNVTFRCDPISEHNRLYWYRQTLGQGPEFLTYFQNEAQLEKSRLLSDRFSAERPKGSFSTLEIQRTEQGDSAMYLCASSPGTSGNNEQFFGPGTRLTVL.

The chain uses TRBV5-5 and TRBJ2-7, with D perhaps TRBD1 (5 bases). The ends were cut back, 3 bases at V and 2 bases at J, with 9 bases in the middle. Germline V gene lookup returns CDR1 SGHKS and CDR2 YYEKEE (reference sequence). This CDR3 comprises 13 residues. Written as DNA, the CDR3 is TGTGCCAGCAGCTCGACAGTTCCCTACGAGCAGTACTTC. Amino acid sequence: CASSSTVPYEQYF. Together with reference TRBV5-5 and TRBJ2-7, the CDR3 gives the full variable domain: DAGVTQSPTHLIKTRGQQVTLRCSPISGHKSVSWYQQVLGQGPQFIFQYYEKEERGRGNFPDRFSARQFPNYSSELNVNALLLGDSALYLCASSSTVPYEQYFGPGTRLTVT.

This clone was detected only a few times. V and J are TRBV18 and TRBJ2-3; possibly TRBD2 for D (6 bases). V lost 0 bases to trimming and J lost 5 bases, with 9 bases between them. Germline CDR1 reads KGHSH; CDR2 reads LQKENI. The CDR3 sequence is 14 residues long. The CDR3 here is CASSPPGEEDTQYF. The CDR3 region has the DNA TGTGCCAGCTCACCACCAGGGGAGGAAGATACGCAGTATTTT.

CDR3 protein: CASSKTSGSTDTQYF. In DNA form, the CDR3 reads TGTGCCAGCAGTAAGACTAGCGGGAGCACAGATACGCAGTATTTT. J is TRBJ2-3 and V is TRBV27; the match to TRBD2 covers 10 bases. Trimming cost V 5 bases and J 0 bases; bases outside gene matches: 2. Looked up from germline, CDR1 is MNHEY and CDR2 is SMNVEV (reference sequence). This CDR3 has 15 amino acids.

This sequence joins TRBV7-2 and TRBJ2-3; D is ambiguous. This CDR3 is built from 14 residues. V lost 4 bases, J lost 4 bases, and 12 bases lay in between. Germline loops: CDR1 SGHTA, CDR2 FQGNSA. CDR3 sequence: CASSSINYADTQYF. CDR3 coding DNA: TGTGCCAGCAGCTCAATCAACTACGCAGATACGCAGTATTTT.

The CDR3 here is CASSSSAGRGSRETQYF. CDR3 bases: TGTGCCAGCAGCTCTTCAGCGGGACGGGGTTCACGAGAGACCCAGTACTTC. The chain couples TRBV7-9 to TRBJ2-5, with 7 bases lining up with TRBD2. The length of the CDR3 is 17 residues. Looked up from germline, CDR1 is SEHNR and CDR2 is FQNEAQ (reference sequence). The V and J ends lost 4 bases and 4 bases, in that order; junction bases with no gene match: 15.

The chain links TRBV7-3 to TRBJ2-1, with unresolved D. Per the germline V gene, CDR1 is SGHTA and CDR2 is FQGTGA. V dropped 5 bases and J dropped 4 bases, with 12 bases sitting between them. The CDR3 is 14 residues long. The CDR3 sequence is CASSPLGGYNEQFF. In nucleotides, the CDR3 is TGTGCCAGCAGCCCCCTAGGCGGTTACAATGAGCAGTTCTTC.

This CDR3 is CASSSPMTGETEAFF. As DNA, the CDR3 is TGTGCCAGCAGCTCCCCCATGACAGGAGAGACTGAAGCTTTCTTT. V is TRBV27 and J is TRBJ1-1, with a weak D call TRBD1 (6 bases). Germline lookup yields CDR1 MNHEY and CDR2 SMNVEV (reference sequence). This CDR3 spans 15 amino acids. With 6 bases removed from V and 5 bases from J, the gap between germline ends came to 19 bases.

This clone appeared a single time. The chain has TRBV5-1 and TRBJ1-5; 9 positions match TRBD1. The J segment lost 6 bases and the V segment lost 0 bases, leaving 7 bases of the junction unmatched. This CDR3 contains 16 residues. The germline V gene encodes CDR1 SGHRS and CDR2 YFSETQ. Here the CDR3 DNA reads TGCGCCAGCAGCTTGGAGCCGGGACAGGGTCGTCAGCCCCAGCATTTT. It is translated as CASSLEPGQGRQPQHF.

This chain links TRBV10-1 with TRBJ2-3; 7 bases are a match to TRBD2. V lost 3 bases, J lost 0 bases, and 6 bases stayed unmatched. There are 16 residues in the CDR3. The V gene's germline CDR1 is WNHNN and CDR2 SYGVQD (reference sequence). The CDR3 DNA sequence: TGCGCCAGCAGTGAACAAACTAGCGTAAGCACAGATACGCAGTATTTT. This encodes CASSEQTSVSTDTQYF.

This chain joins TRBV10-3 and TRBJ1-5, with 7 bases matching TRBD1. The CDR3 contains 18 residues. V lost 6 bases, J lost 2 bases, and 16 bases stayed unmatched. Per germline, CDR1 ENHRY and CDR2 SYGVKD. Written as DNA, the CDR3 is TGTGCCATCAGCGACAGTGACAGGGAGGTAATGGGCAATCAGCCCCAGCATTTT. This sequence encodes CAISDSDREVMGNQPQHF.

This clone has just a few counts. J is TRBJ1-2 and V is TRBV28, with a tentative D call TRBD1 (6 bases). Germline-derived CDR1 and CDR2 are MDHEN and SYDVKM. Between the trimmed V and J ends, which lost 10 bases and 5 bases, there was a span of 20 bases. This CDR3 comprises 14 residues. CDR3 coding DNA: TGTGCCACCTTTATCATGGGGGCTGGGTATGGCTACACCTTC. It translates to CATFIMGAGYGYTF.

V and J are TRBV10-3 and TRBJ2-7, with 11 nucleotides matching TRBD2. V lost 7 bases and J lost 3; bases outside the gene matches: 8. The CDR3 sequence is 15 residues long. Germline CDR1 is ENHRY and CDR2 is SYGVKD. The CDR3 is CAITSGTSGNYEQYF. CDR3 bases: TGTGCCATCACGAGTGGGACTAGCGGAAACTACGAGCAGTACTTC.

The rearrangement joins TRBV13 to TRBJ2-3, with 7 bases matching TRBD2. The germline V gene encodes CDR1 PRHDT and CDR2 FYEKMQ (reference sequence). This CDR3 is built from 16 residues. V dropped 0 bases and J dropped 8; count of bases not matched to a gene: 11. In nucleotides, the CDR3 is TGTGCCAGCAGCTTAGGCGGGAGGAAAGGGTACGGTACGCAGTATTTT. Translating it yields CASSLGGRKGYGTQYF.

CDR3 DNA sequence: TGTGCCAGCAGTGAATGGGGCTATTCCTACAATGAGCAGTTCTTC. Its protein is CASSEWGYSYNEQFF. This chain uses TRBV2 with TRBJ2-1; weak D call: TRBD1 (5 bases). Trimming took off 2 bases at V and 1 base at J, with 9 bases between the two ends. Germline CDR1 and CDR2: SNHLY and FYNNEI. This CDR3 is built from 15 residues.

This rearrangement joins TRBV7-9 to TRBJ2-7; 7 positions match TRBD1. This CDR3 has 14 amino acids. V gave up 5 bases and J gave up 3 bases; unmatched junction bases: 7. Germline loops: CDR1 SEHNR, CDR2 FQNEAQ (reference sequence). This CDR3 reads CASSPRDRVYEQYV. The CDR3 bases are TGTGCCAGCAGCCCTCGGGACAGAGTCTACGAGCAGTACGTC.

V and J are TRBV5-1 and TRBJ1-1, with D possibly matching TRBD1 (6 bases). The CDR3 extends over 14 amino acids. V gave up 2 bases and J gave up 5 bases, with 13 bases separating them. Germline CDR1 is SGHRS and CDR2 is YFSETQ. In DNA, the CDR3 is TGCGCCAGCAGCTTAAACCAACAGGGTACTGAAGCTTTCTTT. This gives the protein CASSLNQQGTEAFF. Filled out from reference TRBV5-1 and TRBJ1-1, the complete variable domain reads KAGVTQTPRYLIKTRGQQVTLSCSPISGHRSVSWYQQTPGQGLQFLFEYFSETQRNKGNFPGRFSGRQFSNSRSEMNVSTLELGDSALYLCASSLNQQGTEAFFGQGTRLTVV.

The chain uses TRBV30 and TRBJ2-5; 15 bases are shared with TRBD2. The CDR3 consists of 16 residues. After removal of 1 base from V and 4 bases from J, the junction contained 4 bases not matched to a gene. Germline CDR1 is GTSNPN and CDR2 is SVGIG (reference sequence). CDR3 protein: CAWSGTSGRAGETQYF. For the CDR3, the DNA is TGTGCCTGGAGTGGGACTAGCGGGAGGGCAGGAGAGACCCAGTACTTC.